This T cell receptor beta chain was found in a study of T cells after yellow fever vaccination. Whole-study findings and limits: Clones that expanded after primary vaccination mostly reappeared after the booster (less than 98% CD4, about 91% CD8).

5'RACE template switching generated TCR cDNA, adding a universal primer site and UMIs. A single record per CDR3 protein comes from TCRdb applying MiXCR to the 5' RACE reads. The table lists a few hundred thousand distinct CDR3 sequences, approximately 4.2% of them singletons. The CDR3 consists of 15 residues. The V gene lost 6 bases and the J gene lost 0 bases, with 13 bases spanning the gap. Germline loops: CDR1 ENHRY, CDR2 SYGVKD. Worth noting for this clonotype: Its target is unknown.

The chain carries TRBV10-3 and TRBJ2-3; the D gene could be TRBD1 or TRBD2 (5 bases each). The input for sequencing was PBMCs, taken 5 days after the yellow fever booster vaccination. The clonotype comes from a young man who received the YFV17D yellow fever vaccine. The CDR3 coding sequence is TGTGCCATCAGGGCCGGGACCGCTAGCACAGATACGCAGTATTTT. Its translation: CAIRAGTASTDTQYF.